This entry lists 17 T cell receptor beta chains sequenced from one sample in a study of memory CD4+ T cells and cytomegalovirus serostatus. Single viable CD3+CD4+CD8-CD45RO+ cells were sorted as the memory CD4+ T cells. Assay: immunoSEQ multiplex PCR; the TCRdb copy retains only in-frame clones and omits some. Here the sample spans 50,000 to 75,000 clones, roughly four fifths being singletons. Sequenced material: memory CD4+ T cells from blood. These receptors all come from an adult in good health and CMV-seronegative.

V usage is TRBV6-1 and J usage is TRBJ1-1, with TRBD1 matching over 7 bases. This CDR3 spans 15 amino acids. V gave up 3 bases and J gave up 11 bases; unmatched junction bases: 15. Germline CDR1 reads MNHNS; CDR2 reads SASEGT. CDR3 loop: CASSDGDRRYQSAFF. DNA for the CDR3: TGTGCCAGCAGTGATGGGGACAGAAGGTATCAATCGGCTTTCTTT.

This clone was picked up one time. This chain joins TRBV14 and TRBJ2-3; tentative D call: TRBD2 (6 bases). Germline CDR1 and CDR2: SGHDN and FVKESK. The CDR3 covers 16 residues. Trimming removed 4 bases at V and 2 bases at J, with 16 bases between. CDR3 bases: TGTGCCAGCAGCCTCCCCACGGGGGATGTCACAGATACGCAGTATTTT. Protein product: CASSLPTGDVTDTQYF.

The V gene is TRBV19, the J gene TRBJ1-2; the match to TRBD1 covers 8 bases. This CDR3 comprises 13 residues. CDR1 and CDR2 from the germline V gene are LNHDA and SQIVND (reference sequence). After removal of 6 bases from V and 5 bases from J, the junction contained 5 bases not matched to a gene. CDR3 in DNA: TGTGCCAGTAGGCCCAGACAGGGGTATGGCTACACCTTC. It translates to CASRPRQGYGYTF. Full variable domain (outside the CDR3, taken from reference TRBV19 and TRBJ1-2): DGGITQSPKYLFRKEGQNVTLSCEQNLNHDAMYWYRQDPGQGLRLIYYSQIVNDFQKGDIAEGYSVSREKKESFPLTVTSAQKNPTAFYLCASRPRQGYGYTFGSGTRLTVV.

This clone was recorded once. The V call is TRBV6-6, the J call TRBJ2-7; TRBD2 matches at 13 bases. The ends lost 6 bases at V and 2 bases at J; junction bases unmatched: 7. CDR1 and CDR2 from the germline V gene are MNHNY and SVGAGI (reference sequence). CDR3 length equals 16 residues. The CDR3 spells CASSQPGTSGAYEQYF. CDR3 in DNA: TGTGCCAGCAGCCAGCCCGGGACTAGCGGGGCCTACGAGCAGTACTTC.

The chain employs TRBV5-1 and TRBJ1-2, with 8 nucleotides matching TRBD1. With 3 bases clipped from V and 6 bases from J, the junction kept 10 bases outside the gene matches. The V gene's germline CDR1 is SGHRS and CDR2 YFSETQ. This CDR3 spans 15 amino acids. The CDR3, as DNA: TGCGCCAGCAGCTCTACCCCGGACAGGGTTCATGGCTACACCTTC. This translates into CASSSTPDRVHGYTF.

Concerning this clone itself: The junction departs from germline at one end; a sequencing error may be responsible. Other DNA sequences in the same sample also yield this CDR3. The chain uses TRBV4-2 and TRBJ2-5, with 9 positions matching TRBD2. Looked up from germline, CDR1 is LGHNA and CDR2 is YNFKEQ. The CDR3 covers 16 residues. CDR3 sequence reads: CASSQDGGGAGETQYF. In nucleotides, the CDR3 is TGTGCCAGTAGCCAAGATGGCGGGGGGGCAGGGGAGACCCAGTACTTC.

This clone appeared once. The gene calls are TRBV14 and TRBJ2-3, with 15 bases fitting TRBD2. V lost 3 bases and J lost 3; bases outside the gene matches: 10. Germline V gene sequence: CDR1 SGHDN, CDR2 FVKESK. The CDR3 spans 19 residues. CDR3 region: CASSQGLAGGMSRTDTQYF. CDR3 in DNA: TGTGCCAGCAGCCAGGGACTAGCGGGAGGCATGAGTCGGACAGATACGCAGTATTTT.

The CDR3 nucleotides read TGTGCCTGGAGGGGAACCGGGACCCAAGGAGGATATGGCTACACCTTC. Its protein is CAWRGTGTQGGYGYTF. The rearrangement uses TRBV30 and TRBJ1-2, with D possibly TRBD1 on 5 matching bases. V lost 3 bases and J 5 bases, leaving 22 bases between the germline ends. The CDR3 extends over 16 amino acids. Germline V gives CDR1 GTSNPN, CDR2 SVGIG (reference sequence).

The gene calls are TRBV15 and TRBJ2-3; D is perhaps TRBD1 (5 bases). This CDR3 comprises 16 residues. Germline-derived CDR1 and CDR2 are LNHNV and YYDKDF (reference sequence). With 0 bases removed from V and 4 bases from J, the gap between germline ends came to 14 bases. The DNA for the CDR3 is TGTGCCACCAGCAGAGATGTTCAGGGAATCGCAGATACGCAGTATTTT. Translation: CATSRDVQGIADTQYF.

The CDR3 DNA reads as TGCGCCAGCAGTGATCTTCACAGTATCCCCTACGAGCAGTACTTC. Its protein is CASSDLHSIPYEQYF. The chain couples TRBV10-1 to TRBJ2-7; D uncertain. Trimming shortened V by 3 bases and J by 2 bases, and 14 bases separated the two germline ends. The CDR3 is 15 residues long. The germline gives CDR1 WNHNN, CDR2 SYGVQD (reference sequence).

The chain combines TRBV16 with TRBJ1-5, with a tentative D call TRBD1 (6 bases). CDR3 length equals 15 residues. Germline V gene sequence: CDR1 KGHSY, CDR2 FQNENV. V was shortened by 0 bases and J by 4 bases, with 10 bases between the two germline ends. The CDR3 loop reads CASSQSGQGNQPQHF. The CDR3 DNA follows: TGTGCCAGCAGCCAATCTGGGCAGGGGAATCAGCCCCAGCATTTT.

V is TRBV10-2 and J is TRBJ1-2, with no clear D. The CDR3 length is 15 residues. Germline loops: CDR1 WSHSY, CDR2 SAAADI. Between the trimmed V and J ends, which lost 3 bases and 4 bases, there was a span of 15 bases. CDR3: CASSDIGNSPYGYTF. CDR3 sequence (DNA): TGCGCCAGCAGTGATATAGGAAACAGCCCCTATGGCTACACCTTC.

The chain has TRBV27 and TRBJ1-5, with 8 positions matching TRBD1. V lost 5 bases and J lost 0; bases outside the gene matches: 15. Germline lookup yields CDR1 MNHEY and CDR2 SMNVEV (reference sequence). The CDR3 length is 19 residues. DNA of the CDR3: TGTGCCAGCAGTCCCAAGACCGACAGGGGCCCCTTTAGCAATCAGCCCCAGCATTTT. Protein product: CASSPKTDRGPFSNQPQHF.

The CDR3 nucleotides read TGTGCCAGCAGCTTAGCGGGACGGGGGGGCGGAGGGAATGAGCAGTTCTTC. This sequence encodes CASSLAGRGGGGNEQFF. J is TRBJ2-1 and V is TRBV7-2; 8 bases are a match to TRBD2. CDR1 and CDR2 from the germline V gene are SGHTA and FQGNSA. The CDR3 is made up of 17 amino acids. V lost 0 bases, J lost 7 bases, and 11 bases stayed unmatched.

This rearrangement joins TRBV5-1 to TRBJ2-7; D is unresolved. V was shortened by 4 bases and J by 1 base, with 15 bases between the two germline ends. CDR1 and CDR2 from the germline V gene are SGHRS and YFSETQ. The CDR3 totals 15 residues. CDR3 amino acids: CASSPIGLTSYEQYF. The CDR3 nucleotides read TGCGCCAGCAGCCCCATAGGCCTAACTTCCTACGAGCAGTACTTC.

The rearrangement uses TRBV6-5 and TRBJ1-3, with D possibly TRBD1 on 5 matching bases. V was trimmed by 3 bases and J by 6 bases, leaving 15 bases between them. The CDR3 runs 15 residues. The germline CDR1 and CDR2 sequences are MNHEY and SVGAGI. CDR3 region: CASSYDRGFTNTIYF. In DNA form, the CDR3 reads TGTGCCAGCAGTTATGATCGGGGGTTTACAAACACCATATATTTT.

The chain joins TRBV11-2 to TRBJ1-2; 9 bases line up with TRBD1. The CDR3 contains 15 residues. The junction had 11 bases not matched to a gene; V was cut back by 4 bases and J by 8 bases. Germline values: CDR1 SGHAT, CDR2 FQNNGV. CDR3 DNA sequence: TGTGCCAGCAGCTCCTGGGGACAGGGTATACGGGGCTACACCTTC. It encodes CASSSWGQGIRGYTF.